The 16 T cell receptor beta chains below all came from one sample that was sequenced in a study of blood T cells in healthy people across ages. A second PCR of about 7 to 12 cycles used a sample-barcoded 5' primer and a J-beta primer mix. TCRdb analysed the 5' RACE reads with MiXCR anew, one entry per CDR3 protein. The table includes roughly 800,000 distinct CDR3 sequences, roughly 35% detected once. Sequencing was done on a sample of blood. The receptor set was obtained from a man aged 18-30 years in good health.

Note on this clonotype: This may come from a read error, since a much larger clone is one base off. The chain links TRBV20-1 to TRBJ2-1; possible D gene TRBD1, 5 bases. Trimming took off 7 bases at V and 13 bases at J, with 17 bases between the two ends. The length of the CDR3 is 11 residues. Germline-derived CDR1 and CDR2 are DFQATT and SNEGSKA (reference sequence). As DNA, the CDR3 is TGCAGTGGACAGCACCAAGAGACCCAGTTCTTC. Residues: CSGQHQETQFF.

The chain is built from TRBV7-2 and TRBJ1-6; a weak D match, TRBD1 (5 bases). Trimming took 4 bases from V and 10 from J, leaving 11 bases between them. The germline gives CDR1 SGHTA, CDR2 FQGNSA. The CDR3 runs 13 residues. CDR3 sequence (DNA): TGTGCCAGCAGCTCTGACAGTAAGTCACCCCTCCACTTT. Its translation is CASSSDSKSPLHF.

The CDR3 DNA reads as TGCAGTGCTTGTTCGGTCCACTCTGGGGCCAACGTCCTGACTTTC. Protein: CSACSVHSGANVLTF. The V call is TRBV20-1, the J call TRBJ2-6; D gene uncertain. V dropped 5 bases and J dropped 0 bases, with 11 bases sitting between them. In germline, CDR1 is DFQATT, CDR2 SNEGSKA (reference sequence). The length of the CDR3 is 15 residues.

The chain joins TRBV7-8 to TRBJ2-1, with D possibly being TRBD2 (5 bases). Looked up from germline, CDR1 is SGHVS and CDR2 is FQNEAQ. V was shortened by 4 bases and J by 0 bases, with 16 bases between the two germline ends. The CDR3 spans 17 residues. The CDR3 loop is CASSSGSYSSSYNEQFF. In DNA, the CDR3 is TGTGCCAGCAGCTCGGGATCCTACTCGTCCTCCTACAATGAGCAGTTCTTC.

This clonotype was detected only a few times. The chain links TRBV19 to TRBJ1-6; unclear D gene. CDR3 size: 14 residues. Germline V gene data show CDR1 as LNHDA and CDR2 as SQIVND (reference sequence). The V end was cut by 7 bases, the J end by 5 bases, with 12 bases between. CDR3 bases: TGTGCCAGTACCGACGACGGAAATAATTCACCCCTCCACTTT. This encodes CASTDDGNNSPLHF.

The chain recombines TRBV10-3 with TRBJ2-7, with D unclear. V dropped 3 bases and J dropped 0 bases, with 3 bases sitting between them. Germline V gene lookup returns CDR1 ENHRY and CDR2 SYGVKD. The CDR3 length is 12 residues. The CDR3: CAISDRSYEQYF. Here the CDR3 DNA reads TGTGCCATCAGTGATCGCTCCTACGAGCAGTACTTC.

On this clonotype itself: Germline is not matched at one junction end, which may reflect a read error. This rearrangement joins TRBV20-1 to TRBJ1-3; no reliable D call. The CDR3 covers 13 residues. Germline values: CDR1 DFQATT, CDR2 SNEGSKA (reference sequence). The CDR3 bases are TGCAGTGCTAGTCTGTCCTCTGGAAACACCACATATTTT. Its protein product is CSASLSSGNTTYF.

A note on this clonotype: Just one base apart from a much larger clone, this may be a read error. V gene TRBV2 combines with J gene TRBJ2-3; D is ambiguous. The CDR3 has 15 amino acids. Germline lookup yields CDR1 SNHLY and CDR2 FYNNEI. The V end lost 8 bases, the J end lost 1 base, and 16 bases lay between the germline ends. The CDR3 DNA follows: TGTGCCAGCGGCACCAGTCAGTGGGGCACAGATACGCAGTATTTT. Translating it yields CASGTSQWGTDTQYF.

The chain has TRBV2 and TRBJ2-1; D is perhaps TRBD1 or TRBD2 (5 bases each). Looked up from germline, CDR1 is SNHLY and CDR2 is FYNNEI. The CDR3 is 14 residues long. The V and J ends lost 4 bases and 3 bases respectively, with 10 bases between them. This CDR3 reads CASSGGTDYNEQFF. Here the CDR3 DNA reads TGTGCCAGCAGTGGGGGGACGGACTACAATGAGCAGTTCTTC.

The gene calls are TRBV7-3 and TRBJ2-3, with 7 bases identical to TRBD2. Germline V gene lookup returns CDR1 SGHTA and CDR2 FQGTGA. With V trimmed by 5 bases and J by 3 bases, 14 bases remained unmatched. CDR3 size: 17 residues. CDR3 amino acids: CASSVHPGRAGTDTQYF. The CDR3 nucleotides are TGTGCCAGCAGCGTCCACCCCGGACGAGCGGGAACAGATACGCAGTATTTT.

This clonotype was recorded at least ten times. The chain links TRBV10-3 to TRBJ2-3; 8 bases are a match to TRBD1. Germline values: CDR1 ENHRY, CDR2 SYGVKD. CDR3 length: 15 amino acids. V dropped 4 bases and J dropped 3; count of bases not matched to a gene: 6. Here the CDR3 DNA reads TGTGCCATCAGTGTCCGGACAGGGATTACAGATACGCAGTATTTT. The encoded protein is CAISVRTGITDTQYF.

The CDR3 DNA reads TGCGCCAGCAGCCAACGGGCCTCCCAAAACATTCAGTACTTC. Amino acids: CASSQRASQNIQYF. The genes are TRBV4-3 and TRBJ2-4; D remains ambiguous. CDR3 length equals 14 residues. Trimming shortened V by 2 bases and J by 5 bases, and 10 bases separated the two germline ends. The germline V gene encodes CDR1 LGHNA and CDR2 YSLEER.

This chain connects TRBV28 to TRBJ1-2; D remains ambiguous. CDR3 length: 13 residues. Trimming pared 8 bases from V and 7 bases from J, leaving 17 bases between. Germline-derived CDR1 and CDR2 are MDHEN and SYDVKM. CDR3 in amino acids: CASHKRAPGGYTF. The CDR3 DNA is TGTGCCAGCCATAAAAGGGCCCCGGGTGGCTACACCTTC.

The chain combines TRBV4-1 with TRBJ2-2; D is unresolved. Per the germline V gene, CDR1 is MGHRA and CDR2 is YSYEKL. The CDR3 sequence is 14 residues long. Trimming took off 1 base at V and 5 bases at J, with 8 bases between the two ends. CDR3 loop: CASSQGWDTGELFF. CDR3 nucleotide sequence: TGCGCCAGCAGCCAAGGGTGGGATACCGGGGAGCTGTTTTTT.

This clonotype was observed many times. The chain's CDR3 is CASSPYTSDTQYF. CDR3 DNA sequence: TGTGCCAGCAGCCCCTACACGTCAGATACGCAGTATTTT. This chain connects TRBV7-3 to TRBJ2-3; D gene uncertain. CDR3 length: 13 residues. Trimming pared 5 bases from V and 4 bases from J, leaving 10 bases between. From germline, CDR1 is SGHTA and CDR2 FQGTGA. The variable domain in full, with the rest retrieved from reference TRBV7-3 and TRBJ2-3, is GAGVSQTPSNKVTEKGKYVELRCDPISGHTALYWYRQSLGQGPEFLIYFQGTGAADDSGLPNDRFFAVRPEGSVSTLKIQRTERGDSAVYLCASSPYTSDTQYFGPGTRLTVL.

The chain is built from TRBV10-2 and TRBJ2-5; TRBD2 matches at 9 bases. Germline V gene lookup returns CDR1 WSHSY and CDR2 SAAADI. Unmatched junction bases numbered 7, after V lost 0 bases and J lost 11 bases. The CDR3 has 14 residues. CDR3 sequence: CASSESTSGHEQYF. In nucleotides, the CDR3 is TGCGCCAGCAGTGAGTCCACTAGCGGGCATGAGCAGTACTTC.